The 19 T cell receptor beta chains reported below all come from one sample, sequenced in a study of T cells in tumors after PD-1 blockade. The table came from immunoSEQ multiplex PCR; TCRdb's copy has only in-frame clones and leaves some out. The sample yields around 60,000 clones, about four fifths seen once. This specimen was PBMCs, taken before anti-PD-1 treatment. These receptors originate from a human donor with basal cell carcinoma.

This chain links TRBV6-1 with TRBJ1-5; 7 bases match TRBD1. CDR3 length: 18 residues. Per germline, CDR1 MNHNS and CDR2 SASEGT. V lost 3 bases to trimming and J lost 0 bases; unmatched junction nucleotides: 11. The chain's CDR3 is CASSEGTRGPLSNQPQHF. The DNA for the CDR3 is TGTGCCAGCAGTGAGGGGACGAGGGGGCCTCTTAGCAATCAGCCCCAGCATTTT.

In DNA form, the CDR3 reads TGCAGCGCGACTAGCGGGGGGCCGAAGAACCTTTACAATGAGCAGTTCTTC. Amino acids: CSATSGGPKNLYNEQFF. V usage is TRBV29-1 and J usage is TRBJ2-1; TRBD2 matches at 13 bases. The CDR3 covers 17 residues. Germline CDR1 and CDR2: SQVTM and ANQGSEA. Trimming cost V 7 bases and J 4 bases; bases outside gene matches: 13.

V is TRBV6-5 and J is TRBJ2-5; 15 positions match TRBD2. V lost 7 bases and J lost 4; bases outside the gene matches: 4. Germline CDR1 reads MNHEY; CDR2 reads SVGAGI. The length of the CDR3 is 15 residues. The CDR3 spells CASTRTSGGGETQYF. The DNA for the CDR3 is TGTGCCAGCACCCGGACTAGCGGGGGGGGAGAGACCCAGTACTTC.

The chain couples TRBV6-1 to TRBJ1-2; D remains ambiguous. The CDR3 is 14 residues long. Germline CDR1 and CDR2: MNHNS and SASEGT. Between the trimmed V and J ends, which lost 2 bases and 3 bases, there was a span of 10 bases. CDR3 coding DNA: TGTGCCAGCAGTGAAAACGAGGGTCACTATGGCTACACCTTC. Protein product: CASSENEGHYGYTF.

This clone was counted a single time. V gene TRBV12-3 or TRBV12-4 combines with J gene TRBJ2-7; D might be TRBD2 (5 bases). This CDR3 has 12 residues. Trimming took 2 bases from V and 4 from J, leaving 6 bases between them. The CDR3 protein is CASSLRRYEQYF. The DNA for the CDR3 is TGTGCCAGCAGTTTAAGGAGGTACGAGCAGTACTTC.

The sample holds one count of this clone. This chain connects TRBV29-1 to TRBJ2-2; D remains ambiguous. Germline V gene data show CDR1 as SQVTM and CDR2 as ANQGSEA. This CDR3 spans 14 amino acids. Trimming shortened V by 3 bases and J by 2 bases, and 10 bases separated the two germline ends. This CDR3 reads CSVELHSNTGELFF. CDR3 DNA: TGCAGCGTTGAGCTCCATTCCAACACCGGGGAGCTGTTTTTT.

This clone was found once. The CDR3 region is CASSQGSYEQYF. The CDR3 DNA reads as TGTGCCAGCAGCCAAGGATCCTACGAGCAGTACTTC. The rearrangement joins TRBV3-1 (or the pseudogene TRBV3-2) to TRBJ2-7, with D uncertain. V lost 1 base and J lost 1, with 2 bases in between. Germline assignment: CDR1 LGHDT and CDR2 YNNKEL (reference sequence). This CDR3 region has 12 residues.

The chain is built from TRBV6-2 or TRBV6-3 and TRBJ2-4; 8 bases are shared with TRBD2. CDR1 and CDR2 (germline): MNHEY, SVGEGT. Trimming took 6 bases from V and 6 from J; bases not matched to a gene: 22. The CDR3 runs 19 residues. The CDR3 is CASSSLLLAGLSASNIQYF. In DNA, the CDR3 is TGTGCCAGCAGCTCTTTGTTGCTAGCGGGCCTCTCTGCCTCAAACATTCAGTACTTC.

The chain links TRBV3-1 (or the pseudogene TRBV3-2) to TRBJ2-3; D is unclear. The V end lost 7 bases, the J end lost 1 base, and 12 bases lay between the germline ends. The CDR3 spans 14 residues. Germline V lookup: CDR1 LGHDT, CDR2 YNNKEL (reference sequence). This chain's CDR3 is CASKGSWGTDTQYF. The CDR3 bases are TGTGCCAGCAAGGGTAGCTGGGGCACAGATACGCAGTATTTT.

J is TRBJ1-2 and V is TRBV3-1 (or the pseudogene TRBV3-2); D is uncertain. The germline V gene has CDR1 LGHDT and CDR2 YNNKEL (reference sequence). Trimming left V 4 bases short and J 0 bases short, with 12 bases between. The CDR3 is 15 residues long. This CDR3 reads CASSLNWAANYGYTF. As DNA, the CDR3 is TGTGCCAGCAGCCTTAACTGGGCAGCTAACTATGGCTACACCTTC.

The chain uses TRBV7-9 and TRBJ2-3, with 8 nucleotides matching TRBD2. Trimming at V came to 1 base and at J to 1 base, leaving 4 bases not matched to a gene. The CDR3 has 16 residues. The germline V gene has CDR1 SEHNR and CDR2 FQNEAQ (reference sequence). CDR3 sequence (DNA): TGTGCCAGCAGCTTAGTAAGGCGGGGGGGCACAGATACGCAGTATTTT. It is translated as CASSLVRRGGTDTQYF.

The chain links TRBV7-8 to TRBJ2-1, with 10 positions matching TRBD2. V dropped 5 bases and J dropped 1; count of bases not matched to a gene: 2. Per the germline V gene, CDR1 is SGHVS and CDR2 is FQNEAQ. The CDR3 is 15 residues long. As DNA, the CDR3 is TGTGCCAGCAGCGAGCGGGGGGGATCCTACAATGAGCAGTTCTTC. Amino acids: CASSERGGSYNEQFF.

This clone occurred once. As DNA, the CDR3 is TGTGCCAGCACGCCGCCCTATAATTCACCCCTCCACTTT. The encoded protein is CASTPPYNSPLHF. This rearrangement joins TRBV6-5 to TRBJ1-6, with D unclear. CDR1 and CDR2 (germline): MNHEY, SVGAGI. The CDR3 totals 13 residues. V dropped 7 bases and J dropped 2 bases, with 6 bases sitting between them.

The gene calls are TRBV6-2 or TRBV6-3 and TRBJ1-2; a weak D match, TRBD1 (6 bases). This CDR3 comprises 15 residues. V lost 0 bases, J lost 3 bases, and 11 bases lay in between. In germline, CDR1 is MNHEY, CDR2 SVGEGT. As DNA, the CDR3 is TGTGCCAGCAGTTACTCTGCAGGGGTAGACTATGGCTACACCTTC. It translates to CASSYSAGVDYGYTF.

This chain joins TRBV4-1 and TRBJ1-6, with 7 nucleotides matching TRBD1. The germline V gene encodes CDR1 MGHRA and CDR2 YSYEKL. J gave up 11 bases and V 0 bases, and 10 bases lay outside the gene matches. The CDR3 spans 16 residues. The CDR3 DNA reads TGCGCCAGCAGCCAAGATAGTGAACAGGGGAGGGCACCCCTCCACTTT. It codes for CASSQDSEQGRAPLHF.

Only a few counts were recorded for this clone. The chain is built from TRBV5-1 and TRBJ2-5; D is ambiguous. Germline values: CDR1 SGHRS, CDR2 YFSETQ. The CDR3 covers 15 residues. V was trimmed by 1 base and J by 5 bases, leaving 15 bases between them. In DNA form, the CDR3 reads TGCGCCAGCAGCTTGTCATCTCACCCCGGGGAGACCCAGTACTTC. Translation gives CASSLSSHPGETQYF.

Worth noting for this clone: This same CDR3 is encoded by further DNA sequences in the sample. The genes are TRBV10-3 and TRBJ2-1; TRBD2 agrees at 9 bases. The V gene end was trimmed by 0 bases and the J gene end by 3 bases; junction bases not matched to a gene: 6. This CDR3 has 17 residues. Looked up from germline, CDR1 is ENHRY and CDR2 is SYGVKD. The CDR3 reads CAISESRASGDYNEQFF. The CDR3 DNA is TGTGCCATCAGTGAGTCGAGGGCTAGCGGGGACTACAATGAGCAGTTCTTC.

The rearrangement links TRBV15 to TRBJ2-3; D not certain. The V end was cut by 3 bases, the J end by 6 bases, with 10 bases between. The CDR3 length is 13 residues. The germline V gene encodes CDR1 LNHNV and CDR2 YYDKDF (reference sequence). The CDR3 DNA sequence: TGTGCCACCAGCAGTGATTATAGGGATACGCAGTATTTT. This translates into CATSSDYRDTQYF.

The chain recombines TRBV5-4 with TRBJ2-7; 9 nucleotides match TRBD1. CDR1 is SGHNT and CDR2 is YYREEE in the germline V gene (reference sequence). The CDR3 has 16 amino acids. V lost 5 bases, J lost 4 bases, and 13 bases stayed unmatched. The CDR3 bases are TGTGCCAGCAGTGGGGCTAGACAGGGGGAAGGGTACGAGCAGTACTTC. Amino acids: CASSGARQGEGYEQYF.